The next 22 T cell receptor beta chains were all read from a single sample in a study of T cell repertoires in cytomegalovirus infection. MiXCR was run by TCRdb on the reads, yielding one entry per CDR3 protein. The table records a few hundred thousand distinct CDR3 sequences, 15% to 20% of them present only once. The sample consisted of PBMCs. The receptors were gathered from a human donor in good health (CMV status not recorded). Some clones in this sample may be carry-over from other donors' samples.

Sample share makes this clonotype medium-sized. The V gene is TRBV7-2, the J gene TRBJ1-4, with no clear D. CDR3 length equals 15 residues. Trimming took off 5 bases at V and 8 bases at J, with 18 bases between the two ends. The germline CDR1 and CDR2 sequences are SGHTA and FQGNSA. CDR3 in DNA: TGTGCCAGCAGCCACGGTAATGGGCCAGAAGAAAAACTGTTTTTT. It specifies CASSHGNGPEEKLFF.

The chain recombines TRBV12-3 or TRBV12-4 with TRBJ2-1, with 7 bases matching TRBD1. The CDR3 length is 13 residues. V was clipped by 6 bases and J by 8 bases; unmatched bases: 7. The CDR3 DNA is TGTGCCAGCAGCTCGACAGGGTGGCATGAGCAGTTCTTC. Protein sequence: CASSSTGWHEQFF.

This clonotype was counted a few times. The gene calls are TRBV4-2 and TRBJ2-1; D is undetermined. Between the trimmed V and J ends, which lost 0 bases and 2 bases, there was a span of 14 bases. The CDR3 has 17 residues. Germline values: CDR1 LGHNA, CDR2 YNFKEQ. The CDR3 DNA reads TGTGCCAGCAGCCAAGATAATCCCGCCGCTACCTACAATGAGCAGTTCTTC. Translated, it gives CASSQDNPAATYNEQFF.

The chain has TRBV11-2 and TRBJ2-2; 14 positions match TRBD2. Per the germline V gene, CDR1 is SGHAT and CDR2 is FQNNGV. CDR3 length: 19 residues. J was trimmed by 0 bases and V by 6 bases; bases with no gene match: 9. For the CDR3, the DNA is TGTGCCAGCAGATCCGGGACTAGCGGGGGAGACCCGAACACCGGGGAGCTGTTTTTT. Protein: CASRSGTSGGDPNTGELFF.

This clonotype was observed many times. V is TRBV7-9 and J is TRBJ2-7; D remains unclear. V lost 1 base and J 4 bases, leaving 11 bases between the germline ends. This CDR3 contains 14 residues. In germline, CDR1 is SEHNR, CDR2 FQNEAQ (reference sequence). CDR3 sequence reads: CASSLVASPYEQYF. The CDR3, as DNA: TGTGCCAGCAGCTTAGTTGCCAGCCCATACGAGCAGTACTTC.

There are a few counts of this clonotype. V gene TRBV20-1 combines with J gene TRBJ1-5; no firm D call. With 6 bases removed from V and 0 bases from J, the gap between germline ends came to 12 bases. CDR3 length equals 14 residues. Germline CDR1 is DFQATT and CDR2 is SNEGSKA (reference sequence). The CDR3 region has the DNA TGCAGTGCAACTAGAGGGAATAGCAATCAGCCCCAGCATTTT. Translated, it gives CSATRGNSNQPQHF.

This clonotype was seen many times. The rearrangement uses TRBV7-8 and TRBJ2-2, with 7 bases lining up with TRBD1. This CDR3 comprises 16 residues. With 1 base clipped from V and 0 bases from J, the junction kept 2 bases outside the gene matches. Germline CDR1 reads SGHVS; CDR2 reads FQNEAQ. The CDR3 nucleotides are TGTGCCAGCAGCTTAGGAGACAGGGCGAACACCGGGGAGCTGTTTTTT. This translates into CASSLGDRANTGELFF. Looking up the rest from reference TRBV7-8 and TRBJ2-2 gives the full variable domain: GAGVSQSPRYKVAKRGQDVALRCDPISGHVSLFWYQQALGQGPEFLTYFQNEAQLDKSGLPSDRFFAERPEGSVSTLKIQRTQQEDSAVYLCASSLGDRANTGELFFGEGSRLTVL.

The chain couples TRBV3-1 to TRBJ1-1, with D hard to call. V gave up 1 base and J gave up 10 bases, with 13 bases separating them. This CDR3 comprises 13 residues. Germline CDR1 reads LGHDT; CDR2 reads YNNKEL (reference sequence). This chain's CDR3 is CASSQGEGVAAFF. CDR3 nucleotides: TGTGCCAGCAGCCAAGGGGAGGGAGTGGCAGCTTTCTTT. Together with reference TRBV3-1 and TRBJ1-1, the CDR3 gives the full variable domain: DTAVSQTPKYLVTQMGNDKSIKCEQNLGHDTMYWYKQDSKKFLKIMFSYNNKELIINETVPNRFSPKSPDKAHLNLHINSLELGDSAVYFCASSQGEGVAAFFGQGTRLTVV.

This clonotype was seen a handful of times. The rearrangement links TRBV6-1 to TRBJ2-7; TRBD1 is a possible D gene (6 bases). Trimming stripped 8 bases from V and 3 bases from J, with 17 bases between. Germline assignment: CDR1 MNHNS and CDR2 SASEGT. CDR3 length equals 14 residues. CDR3 loop: CASWSPGVIYEQYF. CDR3 nucleotide sequence: TGTGCCAGCTGGTCGCCAGGGGTTATCTACGAGCAGTACTTC.

The rearrangement joins TRBV27 to TRBJ1-1; no clear D. Germline V gene sequence: CDR1 MNHEY, CDR2 SMNVEV (reference sequence). This CDR3 has 16 residues. V lost 5 bases and J 4 bases, leaving 20 bases between the germline ends. The CDR3 sequence: CASSPDIVPSGTEAFF. In DNA, the CDR3 is TGTGCCAGCAGTCCTGACATTGTTCCTAGTGGCACTGAAGCTTTCTTT.

This clonotype has ten or more counts. The chain employs TRBV7-2 and TRBJ2-3; D possibly corresponds to TRBD2 (5 bases). CDR3 length: 14 amino acids. V lost 0 bases, J lost 1 base, and 5 bases lay in between. The germline V gene has CDR1 SGHTA and CDR2 FQGNSA. CDR3 sequence reads: CASSLASGTDTQYF. Here the CDR3 DNA reads TGTGCCAGCAGCTTAGCTAGCGGCACAGATACGCAGTATTTT.

In the case of this clonotype: A much larger clone differs from this one at a single base, so this may be a read error. The chain employs TRBV12-3 or TRBV12-4 and TRBJ2-1; D unclear. CDR3 length: 14 residues. The DNA for the CDR3 is TGTGCCAGCGGTTTAGTTCCCACCTACAATGAGCAGTTCTTC. As protein: CASGLVPTYNEQFF.

This clonotype occurred many times. The chain carries TRBV12-3 or TRBV12-4 and TRBJ1-1, with D possibly TRBD1 on 6 matching bases. The CDR3 consists of 14 residues. The germline V and J ends were trimmed by 7 bases and 4 bases, with 16 bases remaining between them. Written as DNA, the CDR3 is TGTGCCAGCACCGATGACAGGTTCGGCACTGAAGCTTTCTTT. The encoded protein is CASTDDRFGTEAFF.

This clonotype was found many times. This sequence joins TRBV2 and TRBJ2-1, with TRBD2 matching 8 bases. V was clipped by 7 bases and J by 6 bases; unmatched bases: 5. The CDR3 runs to 13 residues. The V gene's germline CDR1 is SNHLY and CDR2 FYNNEI. The CDR3 region has the DNA TGTGCCAGCATGACCGGGGGGGCCAATGAGCAGTTCTTC. Translated, it gives CASMTGGANEQFF.

This clonotype was picked up a small number of times. The chain links TRBV6-2 or TRBV6-3 to TRBJ2-3, with a weak D call TRBD2 (5 bases). Trimming stripped 5 bases from V and 4 bases from J, with 19 bases between. The CDR3 consists of 16 residues. Germline V lookup: CDR1 MNHEY, CDR2 SVGEGT. CDR3 sequence reads: CASSRTRTEIPDTQYF. CDR3 nucleotides: TGTGCCAGCAGTCGAACTAGGACGGAGATTCCAGATACGCAGTATTTT.

This clonotype has a count of ten or more. The gene calls are TRBV7-2 and TRBJ2-7; maybe TRBD1 (5 bases). Between the trimmed V and J ends, which lost 5 bases and 5 bases, there was a span of 19 bases. Germline V gene sequence: CDR1 SGHTA, CDR2 FQGNSA. The CDR3 spans 15 residues. The CDR3 DNA sequence: TGTGCCAGCAGCCCCCCCCCAGGGATGGTAAACGAGCAGTACTTC. Its protein is CASSPPPGMVNEQYF.

As regards this clonotype: At one end the junction does not follow the germline gene, possibly because of a read error. This chain joins TRBV7-2 and TRBJ1-5, with TRBD1 matching 8 bases. Germline V gene sequence: CDR1 SGHTA, CDR2 FQGNSA. This CDR3 is built from 15 residues. CDR3 sequence reads: CASCLGQGGLGPQHF. The CDR3 bases are TGTGCCAGCTGCTTAGGACAGGGTGGCTTAGGGCCCCAGCATTTT.

The J gene is TRBJ2-1, the V gene TRBV19; a possible D gene is TRBD1 (5 bases). Trimming pared 2 bases from V and 10 bases from J, leaving 15 bases between. In germline, CDR1 is LNHDA, CDR2 SQIVND (reference sequence). The CDR3 runs 14 residues. The CDR3 loop is CASSIWGERTEQFF. In nucleotides, the CDR3 is TGTGCCAGTAGTATATGGGGCGAAAGGACGGAGCAGTTCTTC.

In this sample, this clonotype turned up many times. The V and J genes are TRBV7-2 and TRBJ2-3; a possible D gene is TRBD2 (7 bases). CDR1 is SGHTA, CDR2 FQGNSA, per germline. Trimming shortened V by 5 bases and J by 8 bases, and 20 bases separated the two germline ends. This CDR3 is 15 amino acids long. CDR3 in amino acids: CASSRSGGTTGTQYF. Here the CDR3 DNA reads TGTGCCAGCAGCCGTTCGGGGGGCACGACCGGTACGCAGTATTTT.

The rearrangement joins TRBV28 to TRBJ2-7; D is possibly TRBD2 (5 bases). With 3 bases removed from V and 5 bases from J, the gap between germline ends came to 8 bases. The CDR3 sequence is 12 residues long. CDR1 MDHEN and CDR2 SYDVKM come from the germline V gene. CDR3 nucleotides: TGTGCCAGCAGTTTTCGGGGAAACGAGCAGTACTTC. Translated, it gives CASSFRGNEQYF.

The rearrangement links TRBV29-1 to TRBJ1-1; D unclear. CDR3 length: 11 amino acids. The germline gives CDR1 SQVTM, CDR2 ANQGSEA. The V end lost 4 bases, the J end lost 6 bases, and 9 bases lay between the germline ends. CDR3 coding DNA: TGCAGCGTTGGGCTAGACTCTGAAGCTTTCTTT. Translation gives CSVGLDSEAFF.

The table lists this clonotype with many counts. This chain connects TRBV20-1 to TRBJ2-5, with D maybe TRBD1 (5 bases). There are 11 residues in the CDR3. V was cut by 4 bases and J by 5 bases, with 8 bases left in between. Germline CDR1 is DFQATT and CDR2 is SNEGSKA (reference sequence). CDR3 bases: TGCAGTGCTACGAACAGGGAGACCCAGTACTTC. Protein sequence: CSATNRETQYF.